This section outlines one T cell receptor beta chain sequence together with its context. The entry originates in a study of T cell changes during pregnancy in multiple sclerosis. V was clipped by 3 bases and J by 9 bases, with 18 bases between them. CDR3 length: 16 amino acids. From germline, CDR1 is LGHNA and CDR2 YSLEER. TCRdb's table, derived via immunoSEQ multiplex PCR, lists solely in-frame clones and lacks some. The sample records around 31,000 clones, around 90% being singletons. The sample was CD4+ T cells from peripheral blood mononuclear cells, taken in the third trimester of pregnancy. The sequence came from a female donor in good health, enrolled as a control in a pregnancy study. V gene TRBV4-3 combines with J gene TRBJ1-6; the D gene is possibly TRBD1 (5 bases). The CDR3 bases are TGCGCCAGCAGCCAGGATAGTGCCAGGGCCCGTTCACCCCTCCACTTT. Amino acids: CASSQDSARARSPLHF.